This is a list of T cell receptor beta chains from one sample in a study of cytomegalovirus exposure and HLA in healthy donors. Clones were read by immunoSEQ multiplex PCR, and TCRdb kept only the in-frame ones, dropping some. This sample carries about 78,000 clones, almost 97% of them seen once, and the ten largest clones take 1.6%. The material sequenced was PBMCs. These TCRs come from a man younger than 30 in good health and CMV-seropositive. Both conserved end residues are part of each CDR3. Each record gives: CDR3 protein, CDR3 DNA, J gene, clone size, D gene, V gene. A D gene is named only where the DNA matches it firmly. Clone size is given for some rows only: seen once, a few or many times, or a class if the clone is expanded.

CASSSLAAEGQYF	TGTGCCAGCAGCTCACTAGCGGCGGAAGGGCAGTATTTT	TRBJ2-3	-	TRBD2	TRBV7-8
CASSSGLVWRKQFF	TGTGCCAGCAGCTCGGGACTAGTATGGAGAAAGCAGTTCTTC	TRBJ2-1	-	TRBD2	TRBV7-2
CATDRGGYTF	TGTGCCACTGACAGGGGTGGCTACACCTTC	TRBJ1-2	once	TRBD1	TRBV19
CASSLEGTAAGDEQYF	TGTGCCAGCAGCTTGGAGGGGACGGCGGCGGGAGACGAGCAGTACTTC	TRBJ2-7	once	TRBD2	TRBV27
CASSLDRTYEQYF	TGTGCCAGTAGTCTCGACAGGACCTACGAGCAGTACTTC	TRBJ2-7	-	-	TRBV19
CASSLGTGGFSNQPQHF	TGTGCCAGCAGTTTAGGGACAGGAGGTTTTAGCAATCAGCCCCAGCATTTT	TRBJ1-5	-	TRBD1	TRBV28
CASSSGGTGWVSGGYTF	TGTGCCAGCAGCTCCGGGGGGACAGGGTGGGTTTCTGGCGGCTACACCTTC	TRBJ1-2	-	TRBD1	TRBV7-2
CASSQEFNTQYF	TGTGCCAGCAGCCAAGAATTCAATACGCAGTATTTT	TRBJ2-3	-	-	TRBV14
CASSHRGQGNTEAFF	TGTGCCAGCAGCCACAGGGGACAGGGGAACACTGAAGCTTTCTTT	TRBJ1-1	-	TRBD1	TRBV7-9
CASSDDGSYEQYF	TGTGCCAGCAGTGACGACGGGTCCTACGAGCAGTACTTC	TRBJ2-7	-	-	TRBV2
CASTRLVRAEAFF	TGTGCCAGCACCCGGCTGGTTCGGGCTGAAGCTTTCTTT	TRBJ1-1	-	-	TRBV16
CASSLLPGQGEYEQYF	TGTGCCAGCAGCCTTCTGCCGGGACAGGGGGAATACGAGCAGTACTTC	TRBJ2-7	-	TRBD1	TRBV7-9
CASSQDRGGYSEAFF	TGCGCCAGCAGCCAAGATCGTGGAGGGTACAGTGAAGCTTTCTTT	TRBJ1-1	once	-	TRBV4-1
CASSLTGGHEQYF	TGTGCCAGCAGCCTAACAGGGGGTCACGAGCAGTACTTC	TRBJ2-7	once	TRBD1	TRBV27
CASSVTPGLNYGYTF	TGTGCCAGCAGTGTTACCCCGGGACTGAACTATGGCTACACCTTC	TRBJ1-2	-	-	TRBV28
CASKRDHSYNEQFF	TGTGCCAGCAAGCGGGACCACTCCTACAATGAGCAGTTCTTC	TRBJ2-1	-	TRBD2	TRBV7-3
CASSPGTEAFF	TGTGCCAGCAGCCCGGGGACAGAAGCTTTCTTT	TRBJ1-1	-	-	TRBV7-3
CASAVGRSTEAFF	TGTGCCAGCGCCGTCGGGAGGAGCACTGAAGCTTTCTTT	TRBJ1-1	-	-	TRBV6-1
CASSQASGDNEQFF	TGTGCCAGCAGCCAAGCTAGCGGGGACAATGAGCAGTTCTTC	TRBJ2-1	-	TRBD2	TRBV4-2
CAWERDRQETQYF	TGTGCCTGGGAACGGGACAGGCAAGAGACCCAGTACTTC	TRBJ2-5	-	TRBD1	TRBV30
CASSSWDRVPTDTQYF	TGTGCCAGCAGTTCCTGGGACAGGGTTCCAACAGATACGCAGTATTTT	TRBJ2-3	-	TRBD1	TRBV2
CASSQGPGVMNTEAFF	TGCGCCAGCAGCCAAGGGCCGGGGGTAATGAACACTGAAGCTTTCTTT	TRBJ1-1	-	-	TRBV4-1